These 4 T cell receptor beta chains were sequenced from one sample in a study of blood T cells in healthy people across ages. The authors ran a second PCR of roughly 6 to 12 cycles using a sample-barcoded 5' primer and a J-beta primer mix. Each CDR3 protein is one row after TCRdb ran MiXCR on the 5' RACE reads. Found here are about 1.5 million distinct CDR3 sequences, around 39% of them singletons; the top ten hold under 8%. Sequencing used blood. Every receptor here comes from a woman aged 18-29 years in good health.

This clonotype was detected a few times. The chain combines TRBV20-1 with TRBJ2-5; 12 bases are a match to TRBD2. The trim removed 1 base at V and 11 bases at J, leaving 11 bases unmatched. The length of the CDR3 is 15 residues. Germline CDR1 and CDR2: DFQATT and SNEGSKA (reference sequence). As DNA, the CDR3 is TGCAGTGCTAGAGCCACGGGACTAGCGGGTCCCCTTCAGTACTTC. Protein: CSARATGLAGPLQYF.

This clonotype was seen more than once but under ten times. This chain joins TRBV20-1 and TRBJ2-1, with D hard to call. The CDR3 totals 10 residues. Germline CDR1 is DFQATT and CDR2 is SNEGSKA (reference sequence). This CDR3 reads CSVYSNEQFF. Written as DNA, the CDR3 is TGCAGCGTCTATAGCAATGAGCAGTTCTTC.

This clonotype was recorded a few times. The chain combines TRBV4-2 with TRBJ1-2, with 7 bases matching TRBD1. This CDR3 is 14 amino acids long. Germline loops: CDR1 LGHNA, CDR2 YNFKEQ. With 3 bases clipped from V and 3 bases from J, the junction kept 4 bases outside the gene matches. CDR3 nucleotides: TGTGCCAGCAGCCAGGAGACAGGGCACTATGGCTACACCTTC. Its protein is CASSQETGHYGYTF.

The chain recombines TRBV20-1 with TRBJ2-1, with 9 bases lining up with TRBD2. V was pared by 5 bases and J by 9 bases, with 14 bases of the junction left unmatched. The germline gives CDR1 DFQATT, CDR2 SNEGSKA (reference sequence). The CDR3 consists of 15 residues. The CDR3 spells CSAYRTSETPSEQFF. CDR3 DNA sequence: TGCAGTGCTTACAGGACTAGCGAGACCCCCAGTGAGCAGTTCTTC.